Shown below are 15 T cell receptor beta chains from a single sample sequenced in a study of OX40 agonist ivuxolimab in advanced cancers. Sequenced by immunoSEQ multiplex PCR; TCRdb stores in-frame clones only, minus some. The sample records around 80,000 clones, about 88% being singletons. The material sequenced was CD4+ or CD8+ T cells sorted from blood, taken in a trial of the OX40 agonist ivuxolimab. These receptors originate from an adult with an advanced solid tumor such as melanoma, head and neck, liver or kidney cancer.

This chain joins TRBV10-3 and TRBJ2-3; D is uncertain. The CDR3 is made up of 12 amino acids. Trimming cost V 3 bases and J 5 bases, with 6 bases left between them. Germline CDR1 and CDR2: ENHRY and SYGVKD. This CDR3 is CAISDKGDTQYF. CDR3 nucleotides: TGTGCCATCAGTGACAAAGGAGATACGCAGTATTTT.

The chain employs TRBV5-1 and TRBJ2-7, with 8 bases fitting TRBD1. From germline, CDR1 is SGHRS and CDR2 YFSETQ. V trimming: 4 bases; J trimming: 3 bases; junction bases outside the gene matches: 6. This CDR3 contains 14 residues. The CDR3 loop is CASSARQGIYEQYF. The CDR3 bases are TGCGCCAGCAGCGCCAGACAGGGGATCTACGAGCAGTACTTC.

V is TRBV15 and J is TRBJ2-1; TRBD2 agrees at 12 bases. The CDR3 has 17 amino acids. V was pared by 0 bases and J by 10 bases, with 10 bases of the junction left unmatched. CDR1 LNHNV and CDR2 YYDKDF come from the germline V gene (reference sequence). CDR3 sequence (DNA): TGTGCCACCAGCAGAGATTCGAGACTAGCGGGAGATGGAGAGCAGTTCTTC. Amino acid sequence: CATSRDSRLAGDGEQFF.

The rearrangement uses TRBV10-1 and TRBJ2-6; 11 bases are a match to TRBD1. Germline loops: CDR1 WNHNN, CDR2 SYGVQD (reference sequence). J gave up 2 bases and V 5 bases, and 5 bases lay outside the gene matches. The CDR3 totals 17 residues. CDR3 amino acids: CASSPGQGATGANVLTF. Written as DNA, the CDR3 is TGCGCCAGCAGTCCCGGACAGGGGGCCACTGGGGCCAACGTCCTGACTTTC.

The chain links TRBV19 to TRBJ1-1; D gene unclear. Germline V gene data show CDR1 as LNHDA and CDR2 as SQIVND (reference sequence). The CDR3 is 15 amino acids. V gave up 1 base and J gave up 3 bases, with 12 bases separating them. CDR3 residues: CASSIVPSSHTEAFF. The CDR3 nucleotides read TGTGCCAGTAGTATAGTTCCCAGTAGCCACACTGAAGCTTTCTTT.

V and J are TRBV6-5 and TRBJ2-7; maybe TRBD2 (5 bases). The CDR3 has 15 residues. The V end was cut by 6 bases, the J end by 2 bases, with 17 bases between. The germline gives CDR1 MNHEY, CDR2 SVGAGI. The chain's CDR3 is CASSRTDGLTYEQYF. The CDR3 nucleotides are TGTGCCAGCAGCCGGACTGATGGGCTTACCTACGAGCAGTACTTC.

V and J are TRBV6-4 and TRBJ1-5; D call uncertain. This CDR3 has 13 residues. In germline, CDR1 is MRHNA, CDR2 SNTAGT. V dropped 8 bases and J dropped 8 bases, with 16 bases sitting between them. The CDR3 DNA sequence: TGTGCCAGCTCGGGAGAAGAGGGCAAGCCCCAGCATTTT. It codes for CASSGEEGKPQHF.

The chain has TRBV4-3 and TRBJ1-1; no firm D call. This CDR3 spans 12 amino acids. Germline CDR1 and CDR2: LGHNA and YSLEER. V gave up 1 base and J gave up 2 bases, with 2 bases separating them. As DNA, the CDR3 is TGCGCCAGCAGCCAAGGAAACACTGAAGCTTTCTTT. Amino acids: CASSQGNTEAFF.

The rearrangement uses TRBV6-1 and TRBJ1-5; D ambiguous. Germline loops: CDR1 MNHNS, CDR2 SASEGT. This CDR3 spans 15 amino acids. The V end lost 2 bases, the J end lost 1 base, and 9 bases lay between the germline ends. This CDR3 is CASSEREDSNQPQHF. The CDR3 DNA is TGTGCCAGCAGTGAAAGAGAGGACAGCAATCAGCCCCAGCATTTT.

The J gene is TRBJ2-5, the V gene TRBV6-1; the match to TRBD1 covers 10 bases. The V gene's germline CDR1 is MNHNS and CDR2 SASEGT. V lost 1 base, J lost 9 bases, and 8 bases stayed unmatched. This CDR3 is built from 15 residues. CDR3 region: CASSEGVGQGSPQYF. Here the CDR3 DNA reads TGTGCCAGCAGTGAAGGAGTGGGACAGGGGTCCCCCCAGTACTTC.

V and J are TRBV29-1 and TRBJ1-1; 7 positions agree with TRBD1. Germline V CDR1 and CDR2: SQVTM, ANQGSEA. The CDR3 contains 11 residues. V lost 4 bases to trimming and J lost 7 bases; unmatched junction nucleotides: 3. The CDR3 protein is CSVVQGHEAFF. As DNA, the CDR3 is TGCAGCGTTGTACAGGGGCATGAAGCTTTCTTT.

The rearrangement joins TRBV5-4 to TRBJ2-3; 7 nucleotides align to TRBD2. This CDR3 has 16 residues. Looked up from germline, CDR1 is SGHNT and CDR2 is YYREEE (reference sequence). The V gene end was trimmed by 0 bases and the J gene end by 2 bases; junction bases not matched to a gene: 6. Here the CDR3 reads CASSLVSGSFTDTQYF. The CDR3 bases are TGTGCCAGCAGCTTGGTTAGCGGGTCTTTCACAGATACGCAGTATTTT. The full variable domain, its missing parts supplied by reference TRBV5-4 and TRBJ2-3, is ETGVTQSPTHLIKTRGQQVTLRCSSQSGHNTVSWYQQALGQGPQFIFQYYREEENGRGNFPPRFSGLQFPNYSSELNVNALELDDSALYLCASSLVSGSFTDTQYFGPGTRLTVL.

V gene TRBV7-2 combines with J gene TRBJ1-4; D is uncertain. Trimming removed 1 base at V and 5 bases at J, with 11 bases between. There are 15 residues in the CDR3. Germline V gene data show CDR1 as SGHTA and CDR2 as FQGNSA. The CDR3 DNA reads TGTGCCAGCAGCTTAGGTGGCCAAGGGAATGAAAAACTGTTTTTT. It is translated as CASSLGGQGNEKLFF.

The CDR3 coding sequence is TGTGCCAGCAGCCAAGGACAGGGAAACTCCTACGAGCAGTACTTC. Translated, it gives CASSQGQGNSYEQYF. This chain connects TRBV4-2 to TRBJ2-7; TRBD1 agrees at 7 bases. The germline gives CDR1 LGHNA, CDR2 YNFKEQ. The ends lost 1 base at V and 0 bases at J; junction bases unmatched: 3. This CDR3 is 15 amino acids long.

The chain has TRBV5-1 and TRBJ2-5, with D tentatively TRBD1 (5 bases). Trimming shortened V by 2 bases and J by 0 bases, and 8 bases separated the two germline ends. Germline V lookup: CDR1 SGHRS, CDR2 YFSETQ. The CDR3 consists of 14 residues. The CDR3 protein is CASSFDSNQETQYF. The CDR3 DNA reads as TGCGCCAGCAGCTTCGACAGTAACCAAGAGACCCAGTACTTC.